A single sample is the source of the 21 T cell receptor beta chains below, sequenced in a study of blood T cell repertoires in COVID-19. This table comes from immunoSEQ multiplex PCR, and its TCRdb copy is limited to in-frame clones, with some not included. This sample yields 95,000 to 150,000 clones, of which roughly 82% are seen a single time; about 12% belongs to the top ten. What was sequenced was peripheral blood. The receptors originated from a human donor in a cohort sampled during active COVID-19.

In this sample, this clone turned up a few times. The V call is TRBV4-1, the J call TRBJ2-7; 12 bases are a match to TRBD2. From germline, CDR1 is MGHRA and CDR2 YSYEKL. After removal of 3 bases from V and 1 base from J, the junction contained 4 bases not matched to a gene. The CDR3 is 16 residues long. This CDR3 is CASSQETSGGSYEQYF. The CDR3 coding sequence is TGCGCCAGCAGCCAGGAGACTAGCGGGGGTTCCTACGAGCAGTACTTC.

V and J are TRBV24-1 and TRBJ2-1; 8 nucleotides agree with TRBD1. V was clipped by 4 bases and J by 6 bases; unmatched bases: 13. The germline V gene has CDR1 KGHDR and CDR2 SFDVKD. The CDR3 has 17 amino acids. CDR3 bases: TGTGCCACCAGTGAAAGATTCGGACAGGGAAGATTCAATGAGCAGTTCTTC. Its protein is CATSERFGQGRFNEQFF.

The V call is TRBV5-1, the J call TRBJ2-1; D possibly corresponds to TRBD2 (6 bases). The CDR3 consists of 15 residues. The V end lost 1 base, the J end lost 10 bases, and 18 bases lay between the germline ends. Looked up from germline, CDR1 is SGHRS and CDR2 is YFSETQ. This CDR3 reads CASSLWSGQAGEQFF. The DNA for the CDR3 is TGCGCCAGCAGCTTGTGGAGTGGTCAGGCGGGGGAGCAGTTCTTC.

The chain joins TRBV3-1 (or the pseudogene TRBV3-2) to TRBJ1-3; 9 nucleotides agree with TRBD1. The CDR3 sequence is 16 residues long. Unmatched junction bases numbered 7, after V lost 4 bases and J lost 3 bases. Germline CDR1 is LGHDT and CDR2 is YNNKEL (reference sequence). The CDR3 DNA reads TGTGCCAGCAGCCCGTTCACAGGGGGCAATGGAAACACCATATATTTT. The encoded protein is CASSPFTGGNGNTIYF.

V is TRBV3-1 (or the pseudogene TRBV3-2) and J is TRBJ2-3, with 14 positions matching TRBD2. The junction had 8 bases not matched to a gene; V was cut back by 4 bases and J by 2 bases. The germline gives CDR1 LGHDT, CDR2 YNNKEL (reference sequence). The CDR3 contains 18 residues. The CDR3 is CASSRGLAGGCSTDTQYF. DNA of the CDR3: TGTGCCAGCAGCCGAGGACTAGCGGGGGGCTGTTCCACAGATACGCAGTATTTT.

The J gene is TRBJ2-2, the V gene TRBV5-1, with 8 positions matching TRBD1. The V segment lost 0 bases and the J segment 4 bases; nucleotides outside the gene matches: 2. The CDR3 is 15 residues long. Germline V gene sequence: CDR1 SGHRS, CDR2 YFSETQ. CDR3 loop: CASSLGQGSTGELFF. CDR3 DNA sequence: TGCGCCAGCAGCTTGGGACAGGGGAGCACCGGGGAGCTGTTTTTT.

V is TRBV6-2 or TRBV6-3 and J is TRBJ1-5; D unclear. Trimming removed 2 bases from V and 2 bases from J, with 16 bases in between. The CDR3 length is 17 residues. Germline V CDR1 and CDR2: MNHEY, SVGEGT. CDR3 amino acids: CASSYSYTTLGNQPQHF. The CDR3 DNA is TGTGCCAGCAGTTACAGTTACACCACGCTTGGCAATCAGCCCCAGCATTTT.

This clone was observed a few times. CDR3 region: CASRTGVINYGYTF. CDR3 nucleotide sequence: TGTGCCAGCCGGACAGGGGTCATTAACTATGGCTACACCTTC. The rearrangement joins TRBV28 to TRBJ1-2; 9 positions match TRBD1. The ends lost 8 bases at V and 1 base at J; junction bases unmatched: 5. CDR1 MDHEN and CDR2 SYDVKM come from the germline V gene. This CDR3 contains 14 residues.

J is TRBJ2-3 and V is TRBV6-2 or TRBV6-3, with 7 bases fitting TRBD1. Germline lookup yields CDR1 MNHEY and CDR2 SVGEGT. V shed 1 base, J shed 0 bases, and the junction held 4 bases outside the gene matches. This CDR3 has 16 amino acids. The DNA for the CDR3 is TGTGCCAGCAGTTACTTTGGGACAGCTAGCACAGATACGCAGTATTTT. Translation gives CASSYFGTASTDTQYF.

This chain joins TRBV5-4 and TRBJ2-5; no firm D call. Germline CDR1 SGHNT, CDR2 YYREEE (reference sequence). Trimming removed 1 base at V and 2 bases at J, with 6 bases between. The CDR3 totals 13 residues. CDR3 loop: CASSLFQQETQYF. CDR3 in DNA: TGTGCCAGCAGCTTGTTCCAGCAAGAGACCCAGTACTTC.

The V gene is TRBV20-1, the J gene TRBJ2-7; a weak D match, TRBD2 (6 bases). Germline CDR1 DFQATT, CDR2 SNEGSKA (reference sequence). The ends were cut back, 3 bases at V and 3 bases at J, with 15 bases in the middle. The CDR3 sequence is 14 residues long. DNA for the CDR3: TGCAGTGCTAGTAGTTGGGGGGTAAGCTACGAGCAGTACTTC. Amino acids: CSASSWGVSYEQYF.

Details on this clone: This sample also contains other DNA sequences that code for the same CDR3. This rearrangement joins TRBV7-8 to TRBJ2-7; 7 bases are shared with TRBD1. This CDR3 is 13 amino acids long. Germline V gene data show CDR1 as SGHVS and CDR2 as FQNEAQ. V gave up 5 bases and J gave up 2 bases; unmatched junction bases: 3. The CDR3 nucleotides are TGTGCCAGCAGCCGGGGACAGCCCTACGAGCAGTACTTC. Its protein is CASSRGQPYEQYF.

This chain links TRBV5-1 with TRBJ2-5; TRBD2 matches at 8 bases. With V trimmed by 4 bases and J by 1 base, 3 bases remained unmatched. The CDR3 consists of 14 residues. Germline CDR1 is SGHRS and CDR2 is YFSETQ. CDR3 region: CASSGGLVQETQYF. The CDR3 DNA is TGCGCCAGCAGCGGGGGACTAGTCCAAGAGACCCAGTACTTC.

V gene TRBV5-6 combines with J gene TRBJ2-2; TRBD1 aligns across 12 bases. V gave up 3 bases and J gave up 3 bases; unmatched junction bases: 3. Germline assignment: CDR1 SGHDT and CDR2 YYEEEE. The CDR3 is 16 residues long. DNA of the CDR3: TGTGCCAGCAGCTGGGGGACAGGGGGCGACACCGGGGAGCTGTTTTTT. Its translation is CASSWGTGGDTGELFF.

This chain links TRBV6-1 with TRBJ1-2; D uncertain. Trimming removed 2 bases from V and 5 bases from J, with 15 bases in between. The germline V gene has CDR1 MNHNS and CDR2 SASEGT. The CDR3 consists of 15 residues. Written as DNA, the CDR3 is TGTGCCAGCAGTGAATCCCCAGGCCAGCTTTATGGCTACACCTTC. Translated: CASSESPGQLYGYTF.

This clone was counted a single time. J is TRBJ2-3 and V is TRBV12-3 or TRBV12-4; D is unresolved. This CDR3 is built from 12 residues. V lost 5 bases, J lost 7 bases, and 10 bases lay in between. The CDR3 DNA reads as TGTGCCAGCAGTCTAAATTCATATACGCAGTATTTT. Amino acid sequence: CASSLNSYTQYF.

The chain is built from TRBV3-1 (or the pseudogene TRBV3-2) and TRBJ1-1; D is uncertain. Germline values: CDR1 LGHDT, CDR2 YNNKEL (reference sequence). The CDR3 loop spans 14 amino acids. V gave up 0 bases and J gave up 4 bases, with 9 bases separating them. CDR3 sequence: CASSQDQATTEAFF. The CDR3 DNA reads TGTGCCAGCAGCCAAGATCAGGCAACCACTGAAGCTTTCTTT.

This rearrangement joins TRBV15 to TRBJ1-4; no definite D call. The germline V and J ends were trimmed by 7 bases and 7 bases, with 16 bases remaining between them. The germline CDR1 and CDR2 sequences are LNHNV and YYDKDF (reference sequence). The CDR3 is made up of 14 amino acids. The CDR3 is CATNNGGLGEKLFF. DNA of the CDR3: TGTGCCACCAACAACGGAGGACTCGGTGAAAAACTGTTTTTT.

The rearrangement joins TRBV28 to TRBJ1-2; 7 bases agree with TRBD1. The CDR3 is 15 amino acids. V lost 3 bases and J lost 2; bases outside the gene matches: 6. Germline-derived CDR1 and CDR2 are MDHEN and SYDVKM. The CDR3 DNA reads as TGTGCCAGCAGTTTCGAGGACAGGCCCAACTATGGCTACACCTTC. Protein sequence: CASSFEDRPNYGYTF.

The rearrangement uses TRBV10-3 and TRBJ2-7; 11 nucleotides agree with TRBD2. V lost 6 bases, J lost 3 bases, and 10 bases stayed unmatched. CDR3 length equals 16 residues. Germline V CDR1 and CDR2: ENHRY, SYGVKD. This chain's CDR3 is CAIRGGTSGIIYEQYF. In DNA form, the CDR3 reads TGTGCCATCAGGGGGGGGACTAGCGGAATTATCTACGAGCAGTACTTC.

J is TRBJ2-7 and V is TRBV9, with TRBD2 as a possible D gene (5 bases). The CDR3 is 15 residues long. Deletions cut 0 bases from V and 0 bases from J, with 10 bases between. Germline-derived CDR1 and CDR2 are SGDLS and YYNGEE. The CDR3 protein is CASSVASGNSYEQYF. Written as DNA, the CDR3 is TGTGCCAGCAGCGTAGCAAGCGGCAACTCCTACGAGCAGTACTTC.